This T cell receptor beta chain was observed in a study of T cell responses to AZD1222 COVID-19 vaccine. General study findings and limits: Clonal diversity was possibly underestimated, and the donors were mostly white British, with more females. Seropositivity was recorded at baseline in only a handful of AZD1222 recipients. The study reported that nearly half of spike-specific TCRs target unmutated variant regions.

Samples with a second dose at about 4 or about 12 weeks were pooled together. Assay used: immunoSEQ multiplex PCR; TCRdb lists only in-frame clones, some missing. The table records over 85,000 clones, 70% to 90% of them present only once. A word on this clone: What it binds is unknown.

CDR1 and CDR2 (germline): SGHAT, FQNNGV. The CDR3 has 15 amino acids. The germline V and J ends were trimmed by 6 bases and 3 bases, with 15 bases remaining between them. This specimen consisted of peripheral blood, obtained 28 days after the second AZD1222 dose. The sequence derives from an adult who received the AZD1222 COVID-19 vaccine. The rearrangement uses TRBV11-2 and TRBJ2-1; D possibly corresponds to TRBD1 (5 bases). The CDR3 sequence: CASSYHRTLYNEQFF. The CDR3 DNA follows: TGTGCCAGCAGTTACCACAGGACCCTCTACAATGAGCAGTTCTTC.